This note documents a single T cell receptor (beta chain) sequence. The antigen is undetermined. This CDR3 is built from 16 residues. Germline V gene sequence: CDR1 MNHNY, CDR2 SVGAGI (reference sequence). The V and J ends lost 1 base and 6 bases, in that order; junction bases with no gene match: 6. The data originate from a study of cytomegalovirus exposure and HLA in healthy donors. Study observations and caveats: A missense DCLRE1C variant was associated with V- and J-gene trimming of TCR beta chains in a later analysis, and an independent cohort replicated the association.

Researchers ran the PCR with 60 Vbeta and 13 Jbeta primers. Using immunoSEQ multiplex PCR, the repertoire was profiled, and TCRdb retains in-frame clones only, with some absent. The sample holds some 100,000 clones; over 70% are singletons and the top ten take roughly 10%. The chain employs TRBV6-6 and TRBJ2-7; 13 positions match TRBD2. Input material: PBMCs. The TCR was taken from a man aged 50-60 years in good health and CMV-seronegative. The CDR3 DNA follows: TGTGCCAGCAGTTACTTGGGACTAGCGGGATCGGTCGAGCAGTACTTC. Its translation is CASSYLGLAGSVEQYF.